These 25 T cell receptor beta chains were sequenced from one sample in a study of blood T cell repertoires in COVID-19. Measured with immunoSEQ multiplex PCR; TCRdb has only the in-frame clones, and not every one. The sample shows fewer than 450,000 clones, 88% of them seen only once. The sample consisted of PBMCs or T cells enriched from blood (not recorded which). These receptors were collected from a woman aged 40 to 50 with acute COVID-19.

A few counts support this clone. The J gene is TRBJ2-3, the V gene TRBV7-6; possible D gene TRBD2, 6 bases. Trimming took 1 base from V and 3 from J, leaving 11 bases between them. The CDR3 length is 15 residues. In germline, CDR1 is SGHVS, CDR2 FNYEAQ. CDR3 amino acids: CASSLVEGRTDTQYF. CDR3 sequence (DNA): TGTGCCAGCAGCTTAGTGGAGGGCCGGACAGATACGCAGTATTTT.

The CDR3 DNA follows: TGTGCCAGCAGCTTATCCGGACAGACCTATGGCTACACCTTC. Protein: CASSLSGQTYGYTF. The chain joins TRBV7-8 to TRBJ1-2, with a weak D call TRBD1 (6 bases). The V gene lost 2 bases and the J gene lost 4 bases, with 11 bases spanning the gap. CDR1 SGHVS and CDR2 FQNEAQ come from the germline V gene. The CDR3 has 14 amino acids. Using reference TRBV7-8 and TRBJ1-2 for the parts outside the CDR3, the full variable domain is GAGVSQSPRYKVAKRGQDVALRCDPISGHVSLFWYQQALGQGPEFLTYFQNEAQLDKSGLPSDRFFAERPEGSVSTLKIQRTQQEDSAVYLCASSLSGQTYGYTFGSGTRLTVV.

This clone was found a few times. The gene calls are TRBV5-1 and TRBJ1-1; D is undetermined. The germline V gene has CDR1 SGHRS and CDR2 YFSETQ. The CDR3 totals 14 residues. V was pared by 1 base and J by 4 bases, with 11 bases between. In DNA form, the CDR3 reads TGCGCCAGCAGCTTGATGCAGCCAGGCACTGAAGCTTTCTTT. This encodes CASSLMQPGTEAFF.

The chain couples TRBV4-2 to TRBJ1-1, with D possibly matching TRBD1 (5 bases). Trimming pared 4 bases from V and 5 bases from J, leaving 23 bases between. Germline CDR1 and CDR2: LGHNA and YNFKEQ. The CDR3 totals 17 residues. The CDR3 sequence: CASSPLGTGVQGTEAFF. DNA of the CDR3: TGTGCCAGCAGCCCACTAGGGACTGGAGTTCAGGGTACTGAAGCTTTCTTT.

V and J are TRBV24-1 and TRBJ1-5; the D is unclear. V was clipped by 8 bases and J by 7 bases, with 14 bases between them. CDR1 and CDR2 from the germline V gene are KGHDR and SFDVKD. This CDR3 comprises 13 residues. The DNA of the CDR3 is TGTGCCACCAATAACGGGGAGGGACAGCCCCAGCATTTT. Protein: CATNNGEGQPQHF.

The chain has TRBV18 and TRBJ2-1; TRBD2 aligns across 14 bases. With V trimmed by 4 bases and J by 5 bases, 4 bases remained unmatched. This CDR3 is 16 amino acids long. CDR1 is KGHSH, CDR2 LQKENI, per germline. CDR3 amino acids: CASSRGLAGVNNEQFF. For the CDR3, the DNA is TGTGCCAGCTCACGGGGACTAGCGGGAGTGAACAATGAGCAGTTCTTC.

This chain connects TRBV30 to TRBJ2-1; 7 nucleotides align to TRBD2. The CDR3 is made up of 15 amino acids. Looked up from germline, CDR1 is GTSNPN and CDR2 is SVGIG (reference sequence). The trim removed 2 bases at V and 6 bases at J, leaving 10 bases unmatched. CDR3 residues: CAWSPDTREGNEQFF. The CDR3 DNA sequence: TGTGCCTGGAGTCCGGACACCAGGGAGGGCAATGAGCAGTTCTTC.

The gene calls are TRBV5-1 and TRBJ2-5; 12 nucleotides match TRBD2. The V gene's germline CDR1 is SGHRS and CDR2 YFSETQ. V lost 0 bases, J lost 3 bases, and 6 bases stayed unmatched. This CDR3 is 17 amino acids long. This CDR3 reads CASSLDRLAGGKETQYF. CDR3 nucleotide sequence: TGCGCCAGCAGCTTGGATCGTCTAGCGGGGGGGAAAGAGACCCAGTACTTC.

The genes are TRBV19 and TRBJ2-5, with TRBD1 identical over 7 bases. The length of the CDR3 is 15 residues. The germline V gene encodes CDR1 LNHDA and CDR2 SQIVND (reference sequence). After removal of 4 bases from V and 5 bases from J, the junction contained 10 bases not matched to a gene. CDR3 bases: TGTGCCAGTAGTAAGACAGGGAGAAGTCAGGAGACCCAGTACTTC. Amino acids: CASSKTGRSQETQYF.

The rearrangement uses TRBV29-1 and TRBJ2-7; 7 nucleotides align to TRBD1. This CDR3 has 14 amino acids. Germline V gives CDR1 SQVTM, CDR2 ANQGSEA. The junction had 8 bases not matched to a gene; V was cut back by 6 bases and J by 0 bases. CDR3 coding DNA: TGCAGCGTACTAAATCGACAGGGCTCCTACGAGCAGTACTTC. Its protein is CSVLNRQGSYEQYF.

The rearrangement links TRBV5-1 to TRBJ2-5, with TRBD2 identical over 7 bases. The V gene's germline CDR1 is SGHRS and CDR2 YFSETQ. The ends lost 7 bases at V and 3 bases at J; junction bases unmatched: 12. This CDR3 region has 15 residues. The CDR3 DNA is TGCGCCAGCTCGATCGGATCTAGCGGTGAAGAGACCCAGTACTTC. This codes for CASSIGSSGEETQYF. The entire variable domain, with the rest obtained from reference TRBV5-1 and TRBJ2-5, is as follows: KAGVTQTPRYLIKTRGQQVTLSCSPISGHRSVSWYQQTPGQGLQFLFEYFSETQRNKGNFPGRFSGRQFSNSRSEMNVSTLELGDSALYLCASSIGSSGEETQYFGPGTRLLVL.

The chain recombines TRBV15 with TRBJ2-1, with TRBD1 identical over 7 bases. The CDR3 length is 15 residues. J gave up 2 bases and V 2 bases, and 3 bases lay outside the gene matches. CDR1 is LNHNV, CDR2 YYDKDF, per germline (reference sequence). The CDR3 spells CATSRPGTAYNEQFF. In DNA, the CDR3 is TGTGCCACCAGCAGACCCGGGACAGCCTACAATGAGCAGTTCTTC.

CDR3 sequence: CASSPGADRVYGYTF. For the CDR3, the DNA is TGCGCCAGCAGCCCCGGGGCCGACAGGGTCTATGGCTACACCTTC. The chain carries TRBV4-1 and TRBJ1-2, with 7 bases that match TRBD1. With V trimmed by 4 bases and J by 4 bases, 9 bases remained unmatched. The germline V gene has CDR1 MGHRA and CDR2 YSYEKL. The CDR3 length is 15 residues.

The chain couples TRBV29-1 to TRBJ2-1; TRBD2 might be the D (5 bases). The CDR3 has 15 residues. Germline V gives CDR1 SQVTM, CDR2 ANQGSEA. V was trimmed by 3 bases and J by 2 bases, leaving 14 bases between them. CDR3 in amino acids: CSVDGVRAAYNEQFF. CDR3 nucleotides: TGCAGCGTTGATGGGGTGCGGGCTGCCTACAATGAGCAGTTCTTC.

The rearrangement links TRBV9 to TRBJ2-7; 11 bases agree with TRBD1. This CDR3 contains 15 residues. Looked up from germline, CDR1 is SGDLS and CDR2 is YYNGEE. V lost 4 bases to trimming and J lost 3 bases; unmatched junction nucleotides: 6. DNA for the CDR3: TGTGCCAGCAGCCCCAGGACAGGGGGCATCTACGAGCAGTACTTC. It yields the protein CASSPRTGGIYEQYF.

Remarks on this clone: This sample includes further DNA sequences coding for the same CDR3. The chain has TRBV12-3 or TRBV12-4 and TRBJ2-7; 8 positions agree with TRBD1. Germline trimming cut 5 bases from V and 4 bases from J; bases unmatched to any gene: 1. The CDR3 runs 12 residues. In DNA, the CDR3 is TGTGCCAGCAGTCGACAGGGGTACGAGCAGTACTTC. Its translation is CASSRQGYEQYF.

The V and J genes are TRBV10-3 and TRBJ1-3; 9 bases are shared with TRBD1. CDR1 ENHRY and CDR2 SYGVKD come from the germline V gene. J lost 2 bases, V lost 3 bases, and 8 bases had no gene match. There are 17 residues in the CDR3. CDR3 coding DNA: TGTGCCATCAGTGAAACCGGGACAGGGACCCCTGGAAACACCATATATTTT. Amino acids: CAISETGTGTPGNTIYF.

The rearrangement joins TRBV3-1 (or the pseudogene TRBV3-2) to TRBJ2-5; TRBD2 might be the D (6 bases). CDR3 length equals 14 residues. Trimming took 0 bases from V and 5 from J, leaving 10 bases between them. Germline CDR1 is LGHDT and CDR2 is YNNKEL (reference sequence). The CDR3 region is CASSQERGLETQYF. The CDR3 nucleotides are TGTGCCAGCAGCCAAGAGCGGGGCTTGGAGACCCAGTACTTC.

The chain employs TRBV5-1 and TRBJ2-5; D is uncertain. In germline, CDR1 is SGHRS, CDR2 YFSETQ. With 1 base removed from V and 5 bases from J, the gap between germline ends came to 9 bases. The CDR3 is 13 amino acids. The chain's CDR3 is CASSLQIGETQYF. CDR3 bases: TGCGCCAGCAGCTTGCAAATCGGGGAGACCCAGTACTTC.

The gene calls are TRBV5-1 and TRBJ1-4; D is uncertain. Germline V gene lookup returns CDR1 SGHRS and CDR2 YFSETQ. V lost 4 bases to trimming and J lost 4 bases, with 11 bases between them. CDR3 size: 14 residues. DNA of the CDR3: TGCGCCAGCAGCGTGGACGGAGATAATGAAAAACTGTTTTTT. As protein: CASSVDGDNEKLFF.

This sequence joins TRBV21-1 and TRBJ1-4; TRBD1 was called by the table and not checked on the DNA. TRBV21-1 counts as a pseudogene. The CDR3 has 17 amino acids. DNA for the CDR3: TGTGCCAGCAGCAAAAAGGGCCCCGGGACAGGTAGTGAAAAACTGTTTTTT. The encoded protein is CASSKKGPGTGSEKLFF.

The genes are TRBV6-5 and TRBJ1-1; 10 bases agree with TRBD1. This CDR3 contains 15 residues. Germline V gene data show CDR1 as MNHEY and CDR2 as SVGAGI. With V trimmed by 4 bases and J by 2 bases, 4 bases remained unmatched. The CDR3 nucleotides are TGTGCCAGCAGTTGGACAGGGGGTGGCAACACTGAAGCTTTCTTT. This encodes CASSWTGGGNTEAFF.

This chain connects TRBV7-2 to TRBJ2-5, with 8 positions matching TRBD2. The trim removed 2 bases at V and 2 bases at J, leaving 4 bases unmatched. The CDR3 spans 15 residues. Germline V CDR1 and CDR2: SGHTA, FQGNSA. The CDR3 spells CASSLLLAVQETQYF. CDR3 bases: TGTGCCAGCAGCTTACTACTAGCGGTACAAGAGACCCAGTACTTC.

This chain joins TRBV6-2 or TRBV6-3 and TRBJ1-5, with TRBD1 matching 8 bases. The CDR3 extends over 17 amino acids. Looked up from germline, CDR1 is MNHEY and CDR2 is SVGEGT. The J segment lost 3 bases and the V segment lost 6 bases, leaving 13 bases of the junction unmatched. The CDR3 sequence is CASSLQWQGADNQPQHF. In DNA form, the CDR3 reads TGTGCCAGCAGCCTTCAATGGCAGGGGGCTGACAATCAGCCCCAGCATTTT.

The V and J genes are TRBV27 and TRBJ2-2, with 7 nucleotides matching TRBD2. CDR3 length: 15 residues. The junction had 3 bases not matched to a gene; V was cut back by 3 bases and J by 2 bases. Germline CDR1 is MNHEY and CDR2 is SMNVEV (reference sequence). The chain's CDR3 is CASSLRGSNTGELFF. DNA of the CDR3: TGTGCCAGCAGTTTGCGGGGGTCAAACACCGGGGAGCTGTTTTTT.